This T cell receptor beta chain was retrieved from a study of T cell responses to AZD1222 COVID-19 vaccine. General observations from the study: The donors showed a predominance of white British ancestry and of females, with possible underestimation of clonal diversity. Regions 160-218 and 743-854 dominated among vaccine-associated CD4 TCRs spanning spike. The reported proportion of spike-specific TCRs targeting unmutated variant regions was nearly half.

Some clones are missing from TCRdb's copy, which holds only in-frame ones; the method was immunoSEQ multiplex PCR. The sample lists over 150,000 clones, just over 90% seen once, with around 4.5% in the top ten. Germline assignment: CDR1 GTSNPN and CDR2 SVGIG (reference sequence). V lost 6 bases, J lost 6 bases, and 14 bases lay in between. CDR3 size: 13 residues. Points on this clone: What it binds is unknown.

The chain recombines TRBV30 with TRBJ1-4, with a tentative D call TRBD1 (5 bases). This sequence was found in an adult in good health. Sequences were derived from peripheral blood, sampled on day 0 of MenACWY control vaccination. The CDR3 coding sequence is TGTGCCTGTTCCCACGACAGTCATGAAAAACTGTTTTTT. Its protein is CACSHDSHEKLFF.